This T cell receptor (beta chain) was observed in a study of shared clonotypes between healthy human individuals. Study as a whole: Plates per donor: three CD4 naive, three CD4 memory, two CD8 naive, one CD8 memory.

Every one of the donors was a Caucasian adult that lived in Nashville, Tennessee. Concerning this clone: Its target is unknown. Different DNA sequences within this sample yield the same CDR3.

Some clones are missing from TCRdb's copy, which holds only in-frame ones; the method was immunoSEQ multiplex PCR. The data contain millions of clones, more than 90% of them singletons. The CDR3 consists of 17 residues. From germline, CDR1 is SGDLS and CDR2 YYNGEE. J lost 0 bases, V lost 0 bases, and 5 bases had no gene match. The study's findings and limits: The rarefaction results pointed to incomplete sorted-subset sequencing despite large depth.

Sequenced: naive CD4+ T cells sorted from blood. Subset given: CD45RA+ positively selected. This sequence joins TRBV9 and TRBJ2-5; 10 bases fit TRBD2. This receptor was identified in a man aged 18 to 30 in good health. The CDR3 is CASSVGVSGGYQETQYF. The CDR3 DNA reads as TGTGCCAGCAGCGTAGGCGTTAGCGGGGGGTACCAAGAGACCCAGTACTTC. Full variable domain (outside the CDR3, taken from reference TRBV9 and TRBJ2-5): DSGVTQTPKHLITATGQRVTLRCSPRSGDLSVYWYQQSLDQGLQFLIQYYNGEERAKGNILERFSAQQFPDLHSELNLSSLELGDSALYFCASSVGVSGGYQETQYFGPGTRLLVL.